The rows below give T cell receptor beta chains drawn from one sample of a study of technical replicates of blood from several donors. Clones were read by immunoSEQ multiplex PCR, and TCRdb kept only the in-frame ones, dropping some. This table holds about 82,000 clones, approximately 90% found once. The sequencing sample was made of T cells isolated from PBMCs. The receptors derive from a human donor in good health. The conserved cysteine and the conserved F or W are not part of the CDR3 here. Fields, in order: V gene, clone size, J gene, CDR3 protein. The size field is filled for only some rows; it gives once, few, many or a size class.

TRBV11-3	.	TRBJ2-2	ASSSGQIGTGELF
TRBV28	.	TRBJ2-5	ASSYPGVETQY
TRBV2	.	TRBJ2-5	ANSKRGGQETQY
TRBV7-9	.	TRBJ2-1	ASSLPVTRLSEQF
TRBV18	.	TRBJ1-4	ASSYGQGDEKLF
TRBV5-1	.	TRBJ2-5	ASSLAGSGETQY
TRBV9	once	TRBJ2-2	ASSVGLAANTGELF
TRBV6-5	.	TRBJ2-1	ASSYRTGRDEQF
TRBV30	.	TRBJ1-1	AWRGQPNTEAF
TRBV27	.	TRBJ2-5	ASSGLAGAEETQY
TRBV28	.	TRBJ2-7	ASTGIASYEQY
TRBV19	.	TRBJ2-5	ASSIWDRDRSETQY
TRBV28	.	TRBJ2-7	ASRYRGGIYEQY
TRBV19	.	TRBJ1-1	ASREWRNTEAF
TRBV2	.	TRBJ2-7	ARSGQGLYRYEQY
TRBV18	once	TRBJ1-1	ASATTGVTAMNTEAF
TRBV6-1	.	TRBJ1-5	ASSEKRGGADNQPQH
TRBV14	few	TRBJ1-2	ASSQSDRHYGYT
TRBV7-2	.	TRBJ2-7	ASSLVKRGSYEQY
TRBV6-1	.	TRBJ2-7	ASSEAWTSGGRTYEQY
TRBV28	.	TRBJ2-7	ASSFLSSSYEQY
TRBV25-1	few	TRBJ1-1	ASLTGSTEAF
TRBV7-9	.	TRBJ2-5	ASSPGVQETQY
TRBV11-2	.	TRBJ1-2	ASRYAGGLGPFGGYT
TRBV4-1	.	TRBJ2-1	ASSHLTAGGSHNEQF
TRBV23-1	.	TRBJ2-1	ASRLDRVDEQF
TRBV19	once	TRBJ1-5	ASTNLRSGFEQPQH
TRBV7-2	once	TRBJ2-7	ASSIRTGGSYEQY
TRBV4-1	.	TRBJ1-1	ASSVTADTEAF
TRBV7-9	.	TRBJ2-7	ASSRGRGRGRVAHYEQY
TRBV11-2	.	TRBJ2-7	ASSLLALGGGSYEQY
TRBV7-2	.	TRBJ2-3	ASSLGGRLATDTQY
TRBV4-1	.	TRBJ2-3	ASSQDLTSAQY
TRBV6-5	.	TRBJ2-4	ASSYSPSGGNIQY